This TCR beta chain was recovered during a study of blood T cell repertoires in COVID-19. Sequencing was performed with immunoSEQ multiplex PCR; in TCRdb, only in-frame clones are kept and a portion is missing. This repertoire shows about 270,000 clones, roughly 85% found once; its top ten account for roughly 3.1%. The CDR3 has 17 amino acids. V gave up 0 bases and J gave up 2 bases; unmatched junction bases: 6. The V gene's germline CDR1 is SGHRS and CDR2 YFSETQ. Sequencing used peripheral blood. This chain links TRBV5-1 with TRBJ2-7; TRBD2 agrees at 12 bases. The sequence was collected from a woman aged 18-29 years with acute or convalescent COVID-19. The CDR3 nucleotides read TGCGCCAGCAGCTTGGCCCGGACTAGCGGGACCGCCTACGAGCAGTACTTC. Translation gives CASSLARTSGTAYEQYF.